The 20 T cell receptor beta chains below all came from one sample that was sequenced in a study of identical twins. TCRdb re-analysed the 5' RACE reads in MiXCR, keeping a single row per CDR3 protein. Of under 900,000 distinct CDR3 sequences in the sample, around an eighth were seen once. The sample was also linked to a second study, of yellow fever vaccine responses in identical twins.

The material sequenced was PBMCs. These receptors were taken from a woman aged 18-30 years in good health.

A note on this clonotype: A much larger clone is a single base away; this may be a read error. The chain joins TRBV12-3 or TRBV12-4 to TRBJ1-3; no reliable D call. The CDR3 has 13 amino acids. The V end was cut by 7 bases, the J end by 7 bases, with 14 bases between. The CDR3 region is CASTLEMWNTIYF. Here the CDR3 DNA reads TGTGCCAGCACTCTAGAGATGTGGAACACCATATATTTT.

This clonotype appeared many times. V gene TRBV12-3 or TRBV12-4 combines with J gene TRBJ2-2; 8 bases align to TRBD1. After removal of 10 bases from V and 6 bases from J, the junction contained 10 bases not matched to a gene. This CDR3 region has 14 residues. The CDR3 loop reads CANPGTGLAGELFF. CDR3 in DNA: TGTGCCAACCCCGGGACAGGATTGGCCGGGGAGCTGTTTTTT.

The rearrangement links TRBV7-3 to TRBJ2-3, with TRBD2 identical over 9 bases. This CDR3 spans 17 amino acids. Germline loops: CDR1 SGHTA, CDR2 FQGTGA. V shed 1 base and J 2 bases; nucleotides not matched to a gene: 7. CDR3 in amino acids: CASSLMTSGVPTDTQYF. CDR3 DNA: TGTGCCAGCAGCTTAATGACTAGCGGAGTACCCACAGATACGCAGTATTTT.

The chain uses TRBV28 and TRBJ2-1; D ambiguous. The CDR3 is made up of 14 amino acids. V was shortened by 7 bases and J by 9 bases, with 19 bases between the two germline ends. Germline assignment: CDR1 MDHEN and CDR2 SYDVKM. The CDR3 protein is CASTLPLHVGEQFF. The CDR3 region has the DNA TGTGCCAGCACCCTCCCATTACATGTGGGTGAGCAGTTCTTC. Supplemented by reference TRBV28 and TRBJ2-1, the full variable domain reads DVKVTQSSRYLVKRTGEKVFLECVQDMDHENMFWYRQDPGLGLRLIYFSYDVKMKEKGDIPEGYSVSREKKERFSLILESASTNQTSMYLCASTLPLHVGEQFFGPGTRLTVL.

The table lists this clonotype with many counts. The J gene is TRBJ1-1, the V gene TRBV29-1; perhaps TRBD1 as D (5 bases). This CDR3 has 15 amino acids. CDR1 is SQVTM and CDR2 is ANQGSEA in the germline V gene. Trimming removed 5 bases at V and 1 base at J, with 17 bases between. The CDR3 nucleotides read TGCAGCGTTTCACATGGGGGGTTGTCGAACACTGAAGCTTTCTTT. Translated, it gives CSVSHGGLSNTEAFF. Full variable domain (missing parts from reference TRBV29-1 and TRBJ1-1): SAVISQKPSRDICQRGTSLTIQCQVDSQVTMMFWYRQQPGQSLTLIATANQGSEATYESGFVIDKFPISRPNLTFSTLTVSNMSPEDSSIYLCSVSHGGLSNTEAFFGQGTRLTVV.

This clonotype was counted many times. This chain joins TRBV5-1 and TRBJ2-2, with 10 bases lining up with TRBD2. With 4 bases clipped from V and 4 bases from J, the junction kept 13 bases outside the gene matches. This CDR3 has 18 amino acids. Germline V gene data show CDR1 as SGHRS and CDR2 as YFSETQ. CDR3 nucleotide sequence: TGCGCCAGCAGCCGCAGAGAAAGCGGGGGGGCCGGCACCGGGGAGCTGTTTTTT. Its protein product is CASSRRESGGAGTGELFF. Full variable domain (rest looked up from reference TRBV5-1 and TRBJ2-2): KAGVTQTPRYLIKTRGQQVTLSCSPISGHRSVSWYQQTPGQGLQFLFEYFSETQRNKGNFPGRFSGRQFSNSRSEMNVSTLELGDSALYLCASSRRESGGAGTGELFFGEGSRLTVL.

This clonotype was observed a handful of times. This chain joins TRBV28 and TRBJ2-3, with TRBD2 matching 8 bases. Germline lookup yields CDR1 MDHEN and CDR2 SYDVKM. With 6 bases clipped from V and 5 bases from J, the junction kept 19 bases outside the gene matches. This CDR3 contains 18 residues. CDR3 nucleotide sequence: TGTGCCAGCAGACCCGACCCCCTTAGCGGGGTACAGAGAGATACGCAGTATTTT. It is translated as CASRPDPLSGVQRDTQYF.

This clonotype was recorded a few times. The CDR3 reads CASSLVRWGQNPAQYF. The CDR3, as DNA: TGTGCCAGCAGCTTAGTCAGGTGGGGACAGAACCCAGCGCAGTATTTT. This chain links TRBV7-9 with TRBJ2-3; the match to TRBD1 covers 7 bases. In germline, CDR1 is SEHNR, CDR2 FQNEAQ (reference sequence). CDR3 length: 16 residues. V shed 1 base and J 10 bases; nucleotides not matched to a gene: 14. Full variable domain (rest looked up from reference TRBV7-9 and TRBJ2-3): DTGVSQNPRHKITKRGQNVTFRCDPISEHNRLYWYRQTLGQGPEFLTYFQNEAQLEKSRLLSDRFSAERPKGSFSTLEIQRTEQGDSAMYLCASSLVRWGQNPAQYFGPGTRLTVL.

This rearrangement joins TRBV12-3 or TRBV12-4 to TRBJ2-7, with D perhaps given as TRBD1 or TRBD2 (6 bases each). CDR3 length equals 15 residues. V was clipped by 3 bases and J by 3 bases, with 15 bases between them. The CDR3 region has the DNA TGTGCCAGCAGTTTTGGAGGGGGGTCTTTCTACGAGCAGTACGTC. Amino acids: CASSFGGGSFYEQYV.

V is TRBV3-1 and J is TRBJ2-2; no reliable D call. This CDR3 region has 14 residues. CDR1 and CDR2 from the germline V gene are LGHDT and YNNKEL (reference sequence). Trimming stripped 3 bases from V and 4 bases from J, with 9 bases between. CDR3 bases: TGTGCCAGCAGCCACCTAGAGCCCACCGGGGAGCTGTTTTTT. Translation gives CASSHLEPTGELFF.

This clonotype has at least ten counts. The J gene is TRBJ2-3, the V gene TRBV12-3 or TRBV12-4, with TRBD1 identical over 7 bases. With V trimmed by 5 bases and J by 4 bases, 9 bases remained unmatched. This CDR3 is 15 amino acids long. The CDR3 sequence: CASSIEGAGSDTQYF. The CDR3, as DNA: TGTGCCAGCAGTATAGAGGGGGCTGGGTCAGATACGCAGTATTTT.

This clonotype occurred a few times. The gene calls are TRBV12-3 or TRBV12-4 and TRBJ2-1; 7 bases fit TRBD2. Unmatched junction bases numbered 17, after V lost 7 bases and J lost 8 bases. The CDR3 has 16 amino acids. The CDR3 sequence: CASTRTRSQGGHEQFF. The CDR3 region has the DNA TGTGCCAGCACCCGAACCAGGAGCCAGGGAGGGCATGAGCAGTTCTTC.

This clonotype was seen repeatedly, ten times or more. This chain connects TRBV5-1 to TRBJ2-3; no definite D call. Germline CDR1 SGHRS, CDR2 YFSETQ. CDR3 size: 15 residues. With 0 bases removed from V and 1 base from J, the gap between germline ends came to 9 bases. CDR3 sequence (DNA): TGCGCCAGCAGCTTGGTGGGCACTGGCACAGATACGCAGTATTTT. Translated: CASSLVGTGTDTQYF. Full variable domain (rest looked up from reference TRBV5-1 and TRBJ2-3): KAGVTQTPRYLIKTRGQQVTLSCSPISGHRSVSWYQQTPGQGLQFLFEYFSETQRNKGNFPGRFSGRQFSNSRSEMNVSTLELGDSALYLCASSLVGTGTDTQYFGPGTRLTVL.

This clonotype has a count of ten or more. The chain carries TRBV7-2 and TRBJ2-3, with D possibly being TRBD1 (5 bases). This CDR3 has 12 residues. Germline V gene sequence: CDR1 SGHTA, CDR2 FQGNSA. Trimming cost V 4 bases and J 6 bases, with 8 bases left between them. The CDR3 coding sequence is TGTGCCAGCAGCTCACCAGGGGATACGCAGTATTTT. Protein sequence: CASSSPGDTQYF.

This clonotype was counted between two and nine times. The V gene is TRBV6-1, the J gene TRBJ1-2, with D tentatively TRBD1 (6 bases). The CDR3 runs 13 residues. The V and J ends lost 4 bases and 10 bases respectively, with 16 bases between them. Looked up from germline, CDR1 is MNHNS and CDR2 is SASEGT. This chain's CDR3 is CASSGTARRDYTF. The CDR3 DNA is TGTGCCAGCAGTGGGACAGCCCGCCGGGACTACACCTTC.

In nucleotides, the CDR3 is TGCGCCAGCAGCGCCACTAGCGGGAGGGCCGGGAATGAGCAGTTCTTC. This codes for CASSATSGRAGNEQFF. V usage is TRBV5-1 and J usage is TRBJ2-1, with 13 bases lining up with TRBD2. V trimming: 4 bases; J trimming: 7 bases; junction bases outside the gene matches: 8. The CDR3 length is 16 residues. Germline CDR1 is SGHRS and CDR2 is YFSETQ.

The rearrangement uses TRBV3-1 and TRBJ1-1; D gene unclear. Germline V gene data show CDR1 as LGHDT and CDR2 as YNNKEL (reference sequence). V lost 8 bases and J lost 0, with 13 bases in between. The CDR3 extends over 14 amino acids. The CDR3 protein is CASRLMGMNTEAFF. Here the CDR3 DNA reads TGTGCCAGCCGGCTTATGGGGATGAACACTGAAGCTTTCTTT.

The chain couples TRBV29-1 to TRBJ1-2; D ambiguous. V was trimmed by 4 bases and J by 7 bases, leaving 10 bases between them. This CDR3 comprises 11 residues. The germline CDR1 and CDR2 sequences are SQVTM and ANQGSEA. The CDR3 DNA sequence: TGCAGCGTTGTTTCTCGGCCTGGCTACACCTTC. It codes for CSVVSRPGYTF.

The V call is TRBV12-3 or TRBV12-4, the J call TRBJ2-1, with 8 bases identical to TRBD2. CDR3 size: 19 residues. Germline trimming cut 3 bases from V and 0 bases from J; bases unmatched to any gene: 13. The chain's CDR3 is CASSLRGGSGARSYNEQFF. CDR3 bases: TGTGCCAGCAGTTTGAGAGGGGGTAGCGGGGCTCGCTCCTACAATGAGCAGTTCTTC.

This clonotype has ten or more counts. The V and J genes are TRBV3-1 and TRBJ2-5; TRBD2 matches at 10 bases. V lost 0 bases, J lost 7 bases, and 8 bases stayed unmatched. CDR3 length: 16 amino acids. Germline CDR1 reads LGHDT; CDR2 reads YNNKEL (reference sequence). This CDR3 reads CASSQDWTSGLVTQYF. DNA for the CDR3: TGTGCCAGCAGCCAAGATTGGACTAGCGGCCTTGTGACCCAGTACTTC.